Listed here are 9 T cell receptor beta chains from one sample, sequenced in a study of control samples from healthy donors and cancer patients (dated by TCRdb to the early 2020s). Library generation was performed with the immunoSEQ multiplex PCR assay. This immuneACCESS table, as held by TCRdb, lists in-frame sequences with V and J called but not all clones. Of the missing ones, under half trace to an unresolved V gene in checked studies; the others have no known cause. This sample lists approximately 100,000 clones; around 88% were detected once. Over 12% of the sample is in the top ten clones. Source material: blood. The source of these receptors is a man under 40 in good health.

The V call is TRBV7-9, the J call TRBJ2-1; 12 positions match TRBD2. The V and J ends lost 5 bases and 4 bases, in that order; junction bases with no gene match: 3. Germline V gene data show CDR1 as SEHNR and CDR2 as FQNEAQ (reference sequence). The CDR3 runs to 15 residues. The CDR3 DNA follows: TGTGCCAGCAGCCCCGGACTAGCGGGATACAATGAGCAGTTCTTC. It translates to CASSPGLAGYNEQFF.

The chain links TRBV2 to TRBJ1-1; D unresolved. Germline V gives CDR1 SNHLY, CDR2 FYNNEI. The CDR3 totals 12 residues. Between the trimmed V and J ends, which lost 5 bases and 0 bases, there was a span of 4 bases. CDR3 sequence (DNA): TGTGCCAGCAGTAACCTGAACACTGAAGCTTTCTTT. Protein product: CASSNLNTEAFF.

The CDR3 coding sequence is TGCAGCGTTGAAGGGCCTAATGGGAAACTGTTTTTT. The encoded protein is CSVEGPNGKLFF. The chain links TRBV29-1 to TRBJ1-4; D remains ambiguous. This CDR3 is 12 amino acids long. CDR1 and CDR2 (germline): SQVTM, ANQGSEA. Trimming removed 1 base at V and 11 bases at J, with 11 bases between.

This chain joins TRBV9 and TRBJ2-5; a weak D match, TRBD2 (6 bases). Deletions cut 0 bases from V and 2 bases from J, with 11 bases between. The CDR3 runs 15 residues. Germline V CDR1 and CDR2: SGDLS, YYNGEE. The CDR3 nucleotides read TGTGCCAGCAGCGTAGAGGGAGGTGAACAAGAGACCCAGTACTTC. Protein product: CASSVEGGEQETQYF.

V and J are TRBV12-3 or TRBV12-4 and TRBJ1-1, with D unresolved. Trimming left V 3 bases short and J 7 bases short, with 12 bases between. CDR3 length: 13 residues. CDR3 in amino acids: CASSFITNLEAFF. The CDR3 DNA reads as TGTGCCAGCAGTTTTATCACAAATCTTGAAGCTTTCTTT.

This chain joins TRBV19 and TRBJ1-1; possible D gene TRBD1, 6 bases. Germline V gene data show CDR1 as LNHDA and CDR2 as SQIVND (reference sequence). CDR3 length: 14 amino acids. Trimming pared 5 bases from V and 6 bases from J, leaving 16 bases between. In nucleotides, the CDR3 is TGTGCCAGTAGTCAACAGGGCCGCGGGGCTGAAGCTTTCTTT. It is translated as CASSQQGRGAEAFF.

This chain uses TRBV5-1 with TRBJ2-1, with 9 bases that match TRBD2. Trimming cost V 2 bases and J 6 bases; bases outside gene matches: 15. CDR1 SGHRS and CDR2 YFSETQ come from the germline V gene. This CDR3 has 18 amino acids. The CDR3 region has the DNA TGCGCCAGCAGCTTTATACAGGGTAGCGGGAGATTAGGCAATGAGCAGTTCTTC. Translation: CASSFIQGSGRLGNEQFF.

V usage is TRBV14 and J usage is TRBJ2-3, with a weak D call TRBD2 (6 bases). V was trimmed by 0 bases and J by 0 bases, leaving 16 bases between them. There are 18 residues in the CDR3. CDR1 SGHDN and CDR2 FVKESK come from the germline V gene. CDR3 sequence (DNA): TGTGCCAGCAGCCAAGATCCCCCGGCGGCGGGGAGCACAGATACGCAGTATTTT. Its protein product is CASSQDPPAAGSTDTQYF.

This clone was counted between two and nine times. The V and J genes are TRBV6-1 and TRBJ2-3, with D uncertain. Trimming shortened V by 0 bases and J by 4 bases, and 2 bases separated the two germline ends. CDR3 size: 12 residues. Per the germline V gene, CDR1 is MNHNS and CDR2 is SASEGT. CDR3 DNA sequence: TGTGCCAGCAGTGAAGCATCAGATACGCAGTATTTT. Encoded protein: CASSEASDTQYF.